Below are 4 T cell receptor beta chains sequenced from a single sample in a study of cytomegalovirus exposure and HLA in healthy donors (dated by TCRdb to the late 2010s). The library came from the immunoSEQ multiplex PCR assay. For the multiplex PCR, a mixture combining 60 forward primers for TCR Vbeta segments and 13 reverse primers for TCR Jbeta segments was used. This is the immuneACCESS table as TCRdb keeps it, with only in-frame sequences that have V and J called. A part of the clones is gone; compared with another copy, unresolved V genes explain less than half, and the rest is unexplained. The sample table lists tens of thousands of clones, roughly 78% of them with a count of one. The top ten clonotypes cover about 9.6% of the sample. Sequenced: PBMCs. The origin of the receptors is a middle-aged man in good health and CMV-seronegative.

Here the CDR3 DNA reads TGCGCCAGCAGGGATTGGGGACAGACTTATAATTCACCCCTCCACTTT. Protein product: CASRDWGQTYNSPLHF. The chain joins TRBV5-1 to TRBJ1-6, with TRBD1 matching 7 bases. Trimming at V came to 5 bases and at J to 4 bases, leaving 9 bases not matched to a gene. This CDR3 region has 16 residues. Per germline, CDR1 SGHRS and CDR2 YFSETQ. Full variable domain (outside the CDR3, taken from reference TRBV5-1 and TRBJ1-6): KAGVTQTPRYLIKTRGQQVTLSCSPISGHRSVSWYQQTPGQGLQFLFEYFSETQRNKGNFPGRFSGRQFSNSRSEMNVSTLELGDSALYLCASRDWGQTYNSPLHFGNGTRLTVT.

The chain is built from TRBV5-1 and TRBJ2-3; the match to TRBD2 covers 9 bases. This CDR3 is built from 15 residues. Germline lookup yields CDR1 SGHRS and CDR2 YFSETQ. The ends lost 3 bases at V and 1 base at J; junction bases unmatched: 3. For the CDR3, the DNA is TGCGCCAGCAGCTCCTGGACTAGCGGCACAGATACGCAGTATTTT. Protein sequence: CASSSWTSGTDTQYF. Together with reference TRBV5-1 and TRBJ2-3, the CDR3 gives the full variable domain: KAGVTQTPRYLIKTRGQQVTLSCSPISGHRSVSWYQQTPGQGLQFLFEYFSETQRNKGNFPGRFSGRQFSNSRSEMNVSTLELGDSALYLCASSSWTSGTDTQYFGPGTRLTVL.

V usage is TRBV27 and J usage is TRBJ2-5, with D maybe TRBD2 (5 bases). The CDR3 runs 14 residues. Per the germline V gene, CDR1 is MNHEY and CDR2 is SMNVEV (reference sequence). V lost 3 bases and J 5 bases, leaving 13 bases between the germline ends. The CDR3 nucleotides are TGTGCCAGCAGTTTTGGCGGAGGCTGGGAGACCCAGTACTTC. It is translated as CASSFGGGWETQYF.

The gene calls are TRBV5-1 and TRBJ2-7; D uncertain. The CDR3 has 13 amino acids. Germline CDR1 reads SGHRS; CDR2 reads YFSETQ. V shed 0 bases and J shed 6 bases, with 10 bases lying between them. The CDR3 is CASSLAINFEQYF. The CDR3 nucleotides are TGCGCCAGCAGCTTGGCCATTAACTTCGAGCAGTACTTC.